This T cell receptor (beta chain) is from a study of radiotherapy plus CTLA-4 blockade in lung cancer. Measured with immunoSEQ multiplex PCR; TCRdb has only the in-frame clones, and not every one. The sample lists 53,000 or so clones, approximately 86% occurring once. Germline V gene data show CDR1 as SGHDT and CDR2 as YYEEEE. CDR3 size: 13 residues. V was shortened by 4 bases and J by 4 bases, with 11 bases between the two germline ends. The study gave focal radiation plus ipilimumab CTLA-4 blockade to patients with chemo-refractory metastatic non-small-cell lung cancer. The rearrangement joins TRBV5-6 to TRBJ2-5; maybe TRBD1 (5 bases). The sequence was obtained from a human donor with non-small cell lung cancer that progressed on radiotherapy plus ipilimumab. Some clones in this sample may be carry-over from other donors' samples. Here the sequenced sample was peripheral blood, taken from a patient treated with radiotherapy plus ipilimumab. In DNA form, the CDR3 reads TGTGCCAGCAGCCCCCCAGGGATAGAGACCCAGTACTTC. It translates to CASSPPGIETQYF. The entire variable domain, with the rest obtained from reference TRBV5-6 and TRBJ2-5, is as follows: DAGVTQSPTHLIKTRGQQVTLRCSPKSGHDTVSWYQQALGQGPQFIFQYYEEEERQRGNFPDRFSGHQFPNYSSELNVNALLLGDSALYLCASSPPGIETQYFGPGTRLLVL.